This T cell receptor (beta chain) was captured in a study of early T cells in non-severe SARS-CoV-2 infection. V trimming: 3 bases; J trimming: 5 bases; junction bases outside the gene matches: 3. Germline CDR1 and CDR2: ENHRY and SYGVKD. The CDR3 has 14 residues. Each single cDNA molecule received a unique molecular identifier. TCRdb reprocessed the 5' RACE reads via MiXCR and lists one record per CDR3 protein. The top ten clones hold more than 15% of a sample with around 60,000 distinct CDR3 sequences, 20% to 25% of them seen once. This clonotype was detected a few times. This TCR derives from an adult who was a healthcare worker with PCR-confirmed SARS-CoV-2 infection or an uninfected control (not recorded which). This specimen was whole blood, taken at baseline. V is TRBV10-3 and J is TRBJ2-2; 7 nucleotides agree with TRBD1. CDR3 DNA: TGTGCCATCAGTGACCAGGGGGAGACCGGGGAGCTGTTTTTT. Amino acids: CAISDQGETGELFF.